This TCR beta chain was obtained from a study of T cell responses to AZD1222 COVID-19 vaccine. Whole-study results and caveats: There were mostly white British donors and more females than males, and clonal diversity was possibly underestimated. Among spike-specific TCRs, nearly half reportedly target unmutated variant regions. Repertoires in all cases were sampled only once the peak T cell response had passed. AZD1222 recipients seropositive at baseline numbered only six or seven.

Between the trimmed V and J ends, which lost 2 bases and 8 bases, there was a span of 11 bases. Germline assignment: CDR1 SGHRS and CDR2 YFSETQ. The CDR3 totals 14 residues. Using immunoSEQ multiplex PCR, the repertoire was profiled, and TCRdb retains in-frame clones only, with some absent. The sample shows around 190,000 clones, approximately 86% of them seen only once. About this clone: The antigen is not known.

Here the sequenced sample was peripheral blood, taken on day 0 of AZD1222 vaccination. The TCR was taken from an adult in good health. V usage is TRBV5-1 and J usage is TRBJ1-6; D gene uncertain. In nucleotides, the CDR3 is TGCGCCAGCAGCTTCACCTTTACTGATTCACCCCTCCACTTT. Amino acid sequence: CASSFTFTDSPLHF.